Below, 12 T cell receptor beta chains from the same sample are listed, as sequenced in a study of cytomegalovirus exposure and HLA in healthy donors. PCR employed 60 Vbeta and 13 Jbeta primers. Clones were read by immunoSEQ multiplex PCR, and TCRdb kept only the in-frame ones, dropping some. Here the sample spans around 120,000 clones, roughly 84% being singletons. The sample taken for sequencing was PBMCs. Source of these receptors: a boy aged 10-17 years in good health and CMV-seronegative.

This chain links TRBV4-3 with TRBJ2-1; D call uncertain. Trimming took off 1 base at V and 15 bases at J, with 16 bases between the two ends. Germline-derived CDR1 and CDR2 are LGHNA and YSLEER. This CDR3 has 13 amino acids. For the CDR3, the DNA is TGCGCCAGCAGCCAAGTAACCGAGTATGCTCGGTTCTTC. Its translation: CASSQVTEYARFF.

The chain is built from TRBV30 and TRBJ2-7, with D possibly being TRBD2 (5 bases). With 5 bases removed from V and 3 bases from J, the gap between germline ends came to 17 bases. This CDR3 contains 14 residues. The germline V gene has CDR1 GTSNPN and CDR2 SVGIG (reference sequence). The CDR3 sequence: CAWQTPPRGYEQYF. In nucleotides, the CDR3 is TGTGCCTGGCAGACTCCACCCCGGGGCTACGAGCAGTACTTC.

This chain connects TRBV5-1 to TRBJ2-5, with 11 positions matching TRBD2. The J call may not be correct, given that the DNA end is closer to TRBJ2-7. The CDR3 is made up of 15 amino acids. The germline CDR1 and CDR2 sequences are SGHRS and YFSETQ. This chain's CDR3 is CASSEGTSGVYEQYF. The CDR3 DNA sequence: TGCGCCAGCAGCGAGGGGACTAGCGGAGTATACGAGCAGTACTTC.

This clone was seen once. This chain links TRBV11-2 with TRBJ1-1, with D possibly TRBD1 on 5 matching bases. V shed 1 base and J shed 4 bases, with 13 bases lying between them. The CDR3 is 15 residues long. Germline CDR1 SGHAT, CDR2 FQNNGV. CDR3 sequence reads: CASSLGGALITEAFF. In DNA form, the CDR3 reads TGTGCCAGCAGCTTAGGCGGGGCTTTAATCACTGAAGCTTTCTTT.

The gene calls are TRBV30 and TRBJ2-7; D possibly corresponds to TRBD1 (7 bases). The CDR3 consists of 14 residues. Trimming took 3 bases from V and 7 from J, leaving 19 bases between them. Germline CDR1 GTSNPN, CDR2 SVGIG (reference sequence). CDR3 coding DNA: TGTGCCTGGAGGTCGCGGGACAGAGCTGGGGAGCAGTACTTC. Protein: CAWRSRDRAGEQYF.

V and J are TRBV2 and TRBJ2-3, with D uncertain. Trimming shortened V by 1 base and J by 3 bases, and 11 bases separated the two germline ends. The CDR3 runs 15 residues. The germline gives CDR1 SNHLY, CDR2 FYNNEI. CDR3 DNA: TGTGCCAGCAGTGAAGGAACCTACCCAACAGATACGCAGTATTTT. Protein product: CASSEGTYPTDTQYF.

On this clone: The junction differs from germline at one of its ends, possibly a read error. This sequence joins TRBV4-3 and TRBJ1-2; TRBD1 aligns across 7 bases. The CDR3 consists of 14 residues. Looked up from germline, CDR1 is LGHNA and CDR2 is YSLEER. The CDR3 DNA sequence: TGCGCCAGCAGCCAAGACGCAGGGGGATCTGGCTACCCCTTC. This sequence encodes CASSQDAGGSGYPF.

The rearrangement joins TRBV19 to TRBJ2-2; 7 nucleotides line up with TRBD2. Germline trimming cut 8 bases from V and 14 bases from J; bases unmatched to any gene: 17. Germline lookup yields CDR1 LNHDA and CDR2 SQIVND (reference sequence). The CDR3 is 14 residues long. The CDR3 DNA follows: TGTGCCAGTGGGCCGTCGTGGGAGGGATCTGCACTGTTTTTT. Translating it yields CASGPSWEGSALFF.

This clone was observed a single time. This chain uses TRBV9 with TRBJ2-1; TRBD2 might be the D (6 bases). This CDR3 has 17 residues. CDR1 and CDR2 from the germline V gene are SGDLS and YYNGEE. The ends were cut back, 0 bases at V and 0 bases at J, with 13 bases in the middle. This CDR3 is CASSVVTSGSSYNEQFF. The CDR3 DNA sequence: TGTGCCAGCAGCGTAGTTACTTCCGGGAGCTCCTACAATGAGCAGTTCTTC.

The CDR3 region has the DNA TGTGCCAGCAGGCCCCAGGGGGCTAGCACCGGGGAGCTGTTTTTT. Its protein is CASRPQGASTGELFF. The rearrangement joins TRBV2 to TRBJ2-2, with 8 bases lining up with TRBD1. Germline assignment: CDR1 SNHLY and CDR2 FYNNEI. CDR3 length: 15 residues. V lost 6 bases and J lost 4; bases outside the gene matches: 7.

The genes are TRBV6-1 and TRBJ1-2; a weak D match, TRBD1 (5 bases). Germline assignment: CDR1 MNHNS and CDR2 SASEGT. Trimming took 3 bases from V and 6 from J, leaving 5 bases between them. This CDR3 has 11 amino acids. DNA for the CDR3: TGTGCCAGCAGTGACAGGGATGGCTACACCTTC. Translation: CASSDRDGYTF.

CDR3 DNA: TGTGCCATCAGTGAACAGGTTAACTATGGCTACACCTTC. Translation: CAISEQVNYGYTF. V and J are TRBV10-3 and TRBJ1-2; tentatively, D is TRBD1 (5 bases). V was pared by 3 bases and J by 1 base, with 6 bases between. The CDR3 sequence is 13 residues long. Germline loops: CDR1 ENHRY, CDR2 SYGVKD.